The rows below give T cell receptor beta chains drawn from one sample of a study of Ad26.COV2.S vaccination and SARS-CoV-2 variants. The repertoire was sequenced with immunoSEQ multiplex PCR; TCRdb's copy has only in-frame clones and lacks some. The sample shows roughly 320,000 clones, around 83% of them seen only once. The material sequenced was peripheral blood, taken in a trial of Ad26.COV2.S vaccine versus placebo. The receptors stem from a person aged 18-65 years who received the Ad26.COV2.S COVID-19 vaccine or a placebo. Both conserved end residues are part of each CDR3. Fields, in order: J gene, V gene, clone size, D gene, CDR3 DNA, CDR3 protein. A D gene is named only where the DNA matches it firmly. Rows may omit the clone size; those that give it use once, few, many or a size class.

>TRBJ1-1|TRBV25-1|few|NA
TGTGCCAGCAGTGAGGTTAGAGGGGGACAAACTGAAGCTTTCTTT
CASSEVRGGQTEAFF
>TRBJ1-1|TRBV20-1|NA|NA
TGCAGTGCTAGAGATCCCCGGGAAGCTTTCTTT
CSARDPREAFF
>TRBJ1-1|TRBV7-2|NA|NA
TGTGCCAGCAGCTTACCCCGGGCCGGAGGGGAAGCTTTCTTT
CASSLPRAGGEAFF
>TRBJ1-2|TRBV7-8|NA|TRBD1
TGTGCCAGCAGCTCAGCCGGGACAGGGGTCGGCTACACCTTC
CASSSAGTGVGYTF
>TRBJ2-3|TRBV5-1|NA|NA
TGCGCCAGCAGCCTCGGGGGAATCACAGATACGCAGTATTTT
CASSLGGITDTQYF
>TRBJ2-2|TRBV2|NA|NA
TGTGCCAGCAGTGAATCTCACACCGGGGAGCTGTTTTTT
CASSESHTGELFF
>TRBJ2-1|TRBV29-1|NA|NA
TGCAGCGTCGGTTTCTTCTCGAGCAATGAGCAGTTCTTC
CSVGFFSSNEQFF
>TRBJ1-1|TRBV5-6|once|NA
TGTGCCAGCAGCCTTTCACCTGACACTGAAGCTTTCTTT
CASSLSPDTEAFF
>TRBJ1-1|TRBV11-2|NA|NA
TGTGCCAGCAGCACTCAAGGCTCCAACACTGAAGCTTTCTTT
CASSTQGSNTEAFF
>TRBJ1-1|TRBV6-4|NA|NA
TGTGCCAACTGGGACGGACCCTTCTTGGGGCGGAGCACTGAAGCTTTCTTT
CANWDGPFLGRSTEAFF
>TRBJ2-3|TRBV29-1|NA|NA
TGCAGCGTTGAGCCCTGGGGTACGCAGGGTGAAAATACGCAGTATTTT
CSVEPWGTQGENTQYF
>TRBJ1-1|TRBV19|NA|TRBD1
TGTGCCAGTAGCCCAGAGACAGGGGCCCCTGAAGCTTTCTTT
CASSPETGAPEAFF
>TRBJ2-6|TRBV10-3|NA|NA
TGTGCCATCAGTGAGGGTCCCTCTGGGGCCAACGTCCTGACTTTC
CAISEGPSGANVLTF
>TRBJ1-6|TRBV5-6|NA|NA
TGTGCCAGCACCTTACGACGCTCCCAATCAGGCAATAATTCACCCCTCCACTTT
CASTLRRSQSGNNSPLHF
>TRBJ2-3|TRBV29-1|NA|NA
TGCAGCGTTGAAGAGGGCACAGATACGCAGTATTTT
CSVEEGTDTQYF
>TRBJ2-7|TRBV19|NA|TRBD2
TGTGCCAGTAGTACCCCGGGAGGGAACTCCTACGAGCAGTACTTC
CASSTPGGNSYEQYF
>TRBJ1-2|TRBV5-4|NA|NA
TGTGCCAGCAGCGCGAGGGGAAACTATGGCTACACCTTC
CASSARGNYGYTF
>TRBJ2-4|TRBV2|NA|NA
TGTGCCAGCAGTGATCTCGAGGGAAAAGCCAAAAACATTCAGTACTTC
CASSDLEGKAKNIQYF
>TRBJ2-2|TRBV6-2/TRBV6-3|few|NA
TGTGCCAGCAGTTTCATAATTATGGGGGACACCGGGGAGCTGTTTTTT
CASSFIIMGDTGELFF
>TRBJ2-7|TRBV7-2|NA|TRBD1
TGTGCCAGCAGTACACAGGGGAACGGCTACGAGCAGTACTTC
CASSTQGNGYEQYF
>TRBJ2-1|TRBV18|NA|TRBD2
TGTGCCAGCTCACCTCTGACTAGCGGTTACAATGAGCAGTTCTTC
CASSPLTSGYNEQFF
>TRBJ1-2|TRBV6-1|NA|NA
TGTGCCAGCAGTGAAAAGGCAGATCCTAACTATGGTTACACCTTC
CASSEKADPNYGYTF
>TRBJ1-6|TRBV7-6|few|NA
TGTGCCAGCAGCTTAGCCCCCTTTGGCTCCTATAATTCACCCCTCCACTTT
CASSLAPFGSYNSPLHF
>TRBJ2-7|TRBV14|NA|NA
TGTGCCAGCAGCCAAGGAGCCATCCGTGGAGGGTACGAGCAGTACTTC
CASSQGAIRGGYEQYF
>TRBJ2-7|TRBV7-8|NA|NA
TGTGCCAGCAGCCCTGGCGGGCGGGCTGCCTACGAGCAGTACTTC
CASSPGGRAAYEQYF
>TRBJ1-4|TRBV7-9|NA|NA
TGTGCCAGCAGCTTAGGGACTATTAATGAAAAACTGTTTTTT
CASSLGTINEKLFF
>TRBJ1-5|TRBV3-1/TRBV3-2|NA|NA
TGTGCCAGCAGCCCCGGGGAAGGTAATCAGCCCCAGCATTTT
CASSPGEGNQPQHF
>TRBJ2-3|TRBV5-1|NA|TRBD2
TGCGCCAGCAGCCCGGGGGGGGCCCACACAGATACGCAGTATTTT
CASSPGGAHTDTQYF
>TRBJ1-5|TRBV20-1|NA|NA
TGCAGTGCTAGTTCAGGGGGCAATCAGCCCCAGCATTTT
CSASSGGNQPQHF
>TRBJ2-2|TRBV2|NA|TRBD2
TGTGCCGGAACCGGGACTATGAACACCGGGGAGCTGTTTTTT
CAGTGTMNTGELFF
>TRBJ1-2|TRBV10-2|few|NA
TGCGCCAGCAGCTTCGGACAGAGAGTAAACTATGGCTACACCTTC
CASSFGQRVNYGYTF
>TRBJ2-1|TRBV5-6|NA|NA
TGTGCCAGCAGCTTAGGTGGTGAGCAGTTCTTC
CASSLGGEQFF
>TRBJ2-6|TRBV18|once|TRBD2
TGTGCCAGCTCTACCTCGCTAGCGGGGCCGGGAGGGGCCAACGTCCTGACTTTC
CASSTSLAGPGGANVLTF
>TRBJ1-4|TRBV5-1|NA|NA
TGCGCCAGCAGCTTGGCCGGGGCTGGTGAAAAACTGTTTTTT
CASSLAGAGEKLFF
>TRBJ2-7|TRBV10-3|NA|TRBD2
TGTGCCATCAGGGCTAGCGGGGGAGCCACGTCCTACGAGCAGTACTTC
CAIRASGGATSYEQYF
>TRBJ2-3|TRBV7-9|NA|NA
TGTGCCAGCAGCTTAGCCTTCGGGGAAGATACGCAGTATTTT
CASSLAFGEDTQYF
>TRBJ2-1|TRBV12-3/TRBV12-4|NA|NA
TGTGCCAGCAGTTTATCGGGCGGGGAGCAGTTCTTC
CASSLSGGEQFF
>TRBJ1-5|TRBV11-3|NA|NA
TGTGCCAGCAGCACCCGGGGGGGGGCAGGGATGGTTGAAGAGCCCCAGCATTTT
CASSTRGGAGMVEEPQHF
>TRBJ2-5|TRBV7-3|NA|NA
TGTGCCAGCAGCCCATCGAGGGAAGAGACCCAGTACTTC
CASSPSREETQYF
>TRBJ1-1|TRBV9|NA|NA
TGTGCCAGCAGCCCCCTCGCTGGTTCCACTGAAGCTTTCTTT
CASSPLAGSTEAFF
>TRBJ2-5|TRBV10-3|NA|TRBD2
TGTGCCATCAGTGCGACGGGACTAGCGGGGGTGGAGACCCAGTACTTC
CAISATGLAGVETQYF
>TRBJ1-2|TRBV2|few|TRBD1
TGTGCCAGCAGTTCAAATAGACAGGGCGGCTACACCTTC
CASSSNRQGGYTF
>TRBJ2-5|TRBV9|NA|TRBD1
TGTGCCAGCAGCGTGGGTGGACAGGGGCGGCGAGAGACCCAGTACTTC
CASSVGGQGRRETQYF
>TRBJ1-4|TRBV5-8|NA|NA
TGTGCCAGTGAAACAGGGTTTCCCCGAAATGAAAAACTGTTTTTT
CASETGFPRNEKLFF
>TRBJ2-2|TRBV7-7|few|TRBD1
TGTGCCAGCAGCTCTGGGACAGGGGAACACACCGGGGAGCTGTTTTTT
CASSSGTGEHTGELFF
>TRBJ2-7|TRBV30|NA|TRBD1
TGTGCCTGGAGTGACCGGACAGGGGGCGCGAAAGAGCAGTACTTC
CAWSDRTGGAKEQYF
>TRBJ1-1|TRBV11-3|NA|TRBD1
TGTGCCAGCAGCCCAGGGGGCGTGAACACTGAAGCTTTCTTT
CASSPGGVNTEAFF
>TRBJ1-1|TRBV12-3/TRBV12-4|NA|TRBD1
TGTGCCAGCAGGACAGGGTTGAACACTGAAGCTTTCTTT
CASRTGLNTEAFF
>TRBJ2-7|TRBV6-1|NA|NA
TGTGCCAGCAGTGAAGCCGGGGGGCGGGGGCCCTCCTACGAGCAGTACTTC
CASSEAGGRGPSYEQYF
>TRBJ2-7|TRBV7-8|NA|NA
TGTGCCAGCAGCTTTCGACAGGTGGAGGAGCAGTACTTC
CASSFRQVEEQYF
>TRBJ2-5|TRBV5-1|NA|NA
TGCGCCAGCAGCTTGGGCCTGGTCCAAACGTACCAAGAGACCCAGTACTTC
CASSLGLVQTYQETQYF